Listed here is a single T cell receptor (beta chain). The antigen is undetermined. This specimen comes from a study of shared clonotypes between healthy human individuals. Whole-study findings and limits: Several donors showed sharing of roughly 5% of naive CD4 clonotypes.

An assay was performed, and its level was deep. Profiling relied on immunoSEQ multiplex PCR, and the TCRdb table lists in-frame clones only, not all of them. The table shows 550,000 to 850,000 clones, with 74% occurring only once. From CD4+ cells came CD45RA+ naive and CD45RA-negative memory subsets. The CDR3 sequence is 12 residues long. V was trimmed by 2 bases and J by 6 bases, leaving 7 bases between them. Germline V gives CDR1 MGHRA, CDR2 YSYEKL. The receptor comes from a woman between 25 and 40 years old in good health. The sequenced material came from memory CD4+ T cells sorted from blood. Subset denoted: CD45RA-negative fraction. This chain links TRBV4-1 with TRBJ1-2; D is unresolved. The chain's CDR3 is CASSQHGNGYTF. For the CDR3, the DNA is TGCGCCAGCAGCCAACATGGGAATGGCTACACCTTC.